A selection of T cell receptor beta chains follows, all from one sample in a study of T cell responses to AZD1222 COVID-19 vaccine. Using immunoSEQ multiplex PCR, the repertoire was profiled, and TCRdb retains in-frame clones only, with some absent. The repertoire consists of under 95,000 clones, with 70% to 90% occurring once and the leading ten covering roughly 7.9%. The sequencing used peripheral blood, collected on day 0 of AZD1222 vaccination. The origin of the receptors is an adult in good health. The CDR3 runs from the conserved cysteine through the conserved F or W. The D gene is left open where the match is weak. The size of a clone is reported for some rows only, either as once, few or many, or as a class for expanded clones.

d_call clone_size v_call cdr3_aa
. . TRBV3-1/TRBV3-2 CASSQGKVLFF
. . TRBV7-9 CASSPEGVPRDRDYGYTF
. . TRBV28 CASSSSSVPDTQYF
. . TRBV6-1 CASSEARWVEETQYF
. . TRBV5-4 CASSTVSTGELFF
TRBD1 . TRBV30 CAWSGFRGPGSPLHF
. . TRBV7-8 CASSAGGSGEKLFF
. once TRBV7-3 CASPNTVGSYEQYF
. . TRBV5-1 CASSFEGSYEQYF
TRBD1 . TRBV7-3 CASSPGQGRRDTIYF
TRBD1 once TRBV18 CASSPGFGKGGGSGELFF
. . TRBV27 CASSLLAGSNQPQHF
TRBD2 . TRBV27 CASSDPGLAGISTDTQYF
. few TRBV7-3 CASSPDPSGNTIYF
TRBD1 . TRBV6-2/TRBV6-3 CASSGQGARETQYF
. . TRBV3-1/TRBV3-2 CASSPRIVGLSYNEQFF
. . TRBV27 CASSQRRGTGFYGYTF
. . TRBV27 CASSLWGSSYNSPLHF
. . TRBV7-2 CASSSQSVGYTF
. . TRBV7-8 CASSRDTNTEAFF
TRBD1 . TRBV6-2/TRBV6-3 CASSSTFRQGTGELFF
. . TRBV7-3 CASSLTGPGGPGNTIYF
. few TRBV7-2 CASSPRTPTTGELFF
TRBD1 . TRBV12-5 CASGLDRGTAQETQYF